Each of the 29 T cell receptor beta chains below was sequenced from the same sample in a study of blood T cell repertoires in COVID-19. The protocol was immunoSEQ multiplex PCR, while the TCRdb copy is restricted to in-frame clones and leaves out a portion. The sample records roughly 250,000 clones, approximately 91% being singletons. The sequencing input was PBMCs or T cells enriched from blood (not recorded which). The receptors were sampled from a woman between 40 and 50 years old with acute COVID-19.

A note on this clone: A junction end diverges from the germline sequence, so it may reflect a read error. The chain combines TRBV7-7 with TRBJ2-2; D is unclear. Germline CDR1 reads SSHAT; CDR2 reads FNYEAQ (reference sequence). This CDR3 spans 15 amino acids. The CDR3 is CASSSGSPNTGELFF. DNA for the CDR3: TGTGCTAGCAGCTCCGGTAGCCCGAACACCGGGGAGCTGTTTTTT.

CDR3 in DNA: TGTGCCAGCAGCCGACAGCTCGCCACAGATACGCAGTATTTT. It yields the protein CASSRQLATDTQYF. The chain carries TRBV6-5 and TRBJ2-3; a possible D gene is TRBD1 (5 bases). This CDR3 spans 14 amino acids. Germline V gives CDR1 MNHEY, CDR2 SVGAGI. V dropped 6 bases and J dropped 2 bases, with 12 bases sitting between them.

The chain carries TRBV7-9 and TRBJ1-1, with TRBD1 as a possible D gene (5 bases). The V and J ends lost 4 bases and 7 bases respectively, with 16 bases between them. The germline V gene has CDR1 SEHNR and CDR2 FQNEAQ (reference sequence). The CDR3 length is 14 residues. DNA for the CDR3: TGTGCCAGCAGCTCCCCTACTGCGGGGCGTGAAGCTTTCTTT. Protein sequence: CASSSPTAGREAFF.

Comments on this clone: The junction and the germline gene differ at one end; a read error may be behind it. The CDR3 DNA sequence: TGTGCCAGCAGGGCGGACAGGGTAGGCCCGAACGATTTT. The encoded protein is CASRADRVGPNDF. The J gene is TRBJ1-3, the V gene TRBV6-1, with 8 bases fitting TRBD1. Germline CDR1 MNHNS, CDR2 SASEGT. CDR3 length: 13 amino acids.

The chain has TRBV24-1 and TRBJ1-1, with TRBD1 matching 12 bases. Germline V gene lookup returns CDR1 KGHDR and CDR2 SFDVKD. Trimming at V came to 2 bases and at J to 9 bases, leaving 9 bases not matched to a gene. The CDR3 has 16 residues. CDR3 DNA sequence: TGTGCCACCAGTGATTCGTCGGGGGGGGACAGGGGGCAAGCTTTCTTT. It is translated as CATSDSSGGDRGQAFF.

The V call is TRBV5-4, the J call TRBJ2-7; 7 bases agree with TRBD1. In germline, CDR1 is SGHNT, CDR2 YYREEE (reference sequence). V dropped 4 bases and J dropped 3; count of bases not matched to a gene: 13. The CDR3 loop spans 16 amino acids. This chain's CDR3 is CASSVTGEMAIYEQYF. CDR3 coding DNA: TGTGCCAGCAGCGTAACAGGGGAAATGGCTATCTACGAGCAGTACTTC.

This clone has a handful of counts. CDR3 nucleotides: TGTGCCAGCAGGCACCGGGAGCTTCGGGGCAATCAGCCCCAGCATTTT. It translates to CASRHRELRGNQPQHF. V and J are TRBV28 and TRBJ1-5; no firm D call. The germline CDR1 and CDR2 sequences are MDHEN and SYDVKM. Between the trimmed V and J ends, which lost 6 bases and 2 bases, there was a span of 17 bases. This CDR3 comprises 16 residues.

This chain joins TRBV11-2 and TRBJ1-5; tentative D call: TRBD1 (6 bases). Between the trimmed V and J ends, which lost 1 base and 4 bases, there was a span of 14 bases. CDR1 SGHAT and CDR2 FQNNGV come from the germline V gene. CDR3 length: 16 amino acids. The CDR3 DNA reads as TGTGCCAGCAGCTTAGGCTCGGCCAGGGGTAATCAGCCCCAGCATTTT. Translating it yields CASSLGSARGNQPQHF.

The rearrangement links TRBV6-4 to TRBJ1-1, with D hard to call. Germline CDR1 and CDR2: MRHNA and SNTAGT. The CDR3 runs 15 residues. V lost 7 bases and J 1 base, leaving 16 bases between the germline ends. This chain's CDR3 is CASTNDEGGNTEAFF. The CDR3, as DNA: TGTGCCAGCACCAACGACGAGGGTGGGAACACTGAAGCTTTCTTT.

As to this clone: Additional DNA sequences in this sample encode the identical CDR3. V is TRBV29-1 and J is TRBJ1-2; D remains unclear. Trimming removed 6 bases at V and 1 base at J, with 9 bases between. CDR3 length: 12 residues. The germline V gene has CDR1 SQVTM and CDR2 ANQGSEA. CDR3 DNA: TGCAGCGTGGCCGGGAGTAACTATGGCTACACCTTC. It encodes CSVAGSNYGYTF.

V is TRBV6-1 and J is TRBJ2-7, with 10 positions matching TRBD1. CDR1 MNHNS and CDR2 SASEGT come from the germline V gene. This CDR3 is 15 amino acids long. With 2 bases clipped from V and 4 bases from J, the junction kept 5 bases outside the gene matches. The CDR3 DNA reads as TGTGCCAGCAGTGAATCGACAGGGGGCGTGTACGAGCAGTACTTC. Its protein is CASSESTGGVYEQYF.

The chain links TRBV30 to TRBJ2-7; 12 nucleotides agree with TRBD2. Germline V gene lookup returns CDR1 GTSNPN and CDR2 SVGIG (reference sequence). J was trimmed by 4 bases and V by 4 bases; bases with no gene match: 8. The CDR3 is 15 residues long. In nucleotides, the CDR3 is TGTGCCTGGATCGGGTCGGGACTAGCGGGTTACGAGCAGTACTTC. It specifies CAWIGSGLAGYEQYF.

The chain couples TRBV2 to TRBJ1-2; maybe TRBD1 (6 bases). With 6 bases removed from V and 1 base from J, the gap between germline ends came to 12 bases. This CDR3 contains 14 residues. In germline, CDR1 is SNHLY, CDR2 FYNNEI. The CDR3 nucleotides are TGTGCCAGCAGGAAAACAGGGCTTAACTATGGCTACACCTTC. Translation: CASRKTGLNYGYTF.

The chain recombines TRBV6-1 with TRBJ1-5, with TRBD1 as a possible D gene (5 bases). V lost 1 base and J 0 bases, leaving 10 bases between the germline ends. CDR3 length equals 16 residues. The germline V gene has CDR1 MNHNS and CDR2 SASEGT. The CDR3 DNA is TGTGCCAGCAGTGAAGGGGGGGAGTATAGCAATCAGCCCCAGCATTTT. This codes for CASSEGGEYSNQPQHF.

About this clone itself: This same CDR3 is encoded by further DNA sequences in the sample. Written as DNA, the CDR3 is TGCGCCAGCAGCTTGGCTGGACAGAACACTGAAGCTTTCTTT. Translated, it gives CASSLAGQNTEAFF. The chain recombines TRBV5-1 with TRBJ1-1; D may be TRBD1 (5 bases). The CDR3 contains 14 residues. Trimming removed 0 bases at V and 1 base at J, with 7 bases between. Germline V gene lookup returns CDR1 SGHRS and CDR2 YFSETQ.

The rearrangement links TRBV2 to TRBJ1-6; perhaps TRBD1 as D (5 bases). This CDR3 spans 17 amino acids. The V gene's germline CDR1 is SNHLY and CDR2 FYNNEI. V lost 4 bases and J lost 8, with 21 bases in between. CDR3 DNA: TGTGCCAGCAGTGCCGGCTCAGTGACAGCTGCCCATTCACCCCTCCACTTT. Its translation: CASSAGSVTAAHSPLHF.

This clone was counted a single time. The V call is TRBV11-2, the J call TRBJ1-1; D is uncertain. Deletions cut 3 bases from V and 5 bases from J, with 10 bases between. This CDR3 is built from 13 residues. Germline V gives CDR1 SGHAT, CDR2 FQNNGV. The CDR3 spells CASSLVGGTEAFF. For the CDR3, the DNA is TGTGCCAGCAGCTTGGTCGGAGGGACTGAAGCTTTCTTT.

The chain employs TRBV13 and TRBJ1-3, with D maybe TRBD1 (6 bases). Germline V gene sequence: CDR1 PRHDT, CDR2 FYEKMQ (reference sequence). This CDR3 has 15 amino acids. Trimming pared 5 bases from V and 0 bases from J, leaving 11 bases between. The CDR3 loop reads CASSGRQVSGNTIYF. In nucleotides, the CDR3 is TGTGCCAGCAGCGGACGACAGGTCTCTGGAAACACCATATATTTT.

The chain links TRBV7-9 to TRBJ2-1; TRBD2 matches at 10 bases. In germline, CDR1 is SEHNR, CDR2 FQNEAQ (reference sequence). The CDR3 runs 14 residues. The trim removed 2 bases at V and 8 bases at J, leaving 3 bases unmatched. The DNA for the CDR3 is TGTGCCAGCAGCTTAAGCGGGAGGGCTTATGAGCAGTTCTTC. It is translated as CASSLSGRAYEQFF.

This chain joins TRBV5-4 and TRBJ2-6; no clear D gene. CDR1 SGHNT and CDR2 YYREEE come from the germline V gene (reference sequence). The CDR3 contains 15 residues. The ends were cut back, 0 bases at V and 1 base at J, with 5 bases in the middle. CDR3 region: CASSLDPSGANVLTF. CDR3 nucleotide sequence: TGTGCCAGCAGCTTGGATCCGTCTGGGGCCAACGTCCTGACTTTC.

This clone was seen only once. As DNA, the CDR3 is TGTGCCAGCTCACACAAGGCGGGACAGGGGGCGCTTGGTCAGCCCCAGCATTTT. It yields the protein CASSHKAGQGALGQPQHF. The chain uses TRBV18 and TRBJ1-5; TRBD1 agrees at 12 bases. There are 18 residues in the CDR3. Losses at the gene ends were 4 bases for V and 6 bases for J; bases not matched to a gene: 13. Germline CDR1 and CDR2: KGHSH and LQKENI.

The gene calls are TRBV2 and TRBJ2-7; 14 bases fit TRBD2. With 5 bases clipped from V and 5 bases from J, the junction kept 8 bases outside the gene matches. Germline V gene data show CDR1 as SNHLY and CDR2 as FYNNEI. This CDR3 has 16 residues. This chain's CDR3 is CASSTPGLAGVHEQYF. In DNA, the CDR3 is TGTGCCAGCAGTACCCCGGGACTAGCGGGAGTCCACGAGCAGTACTTC. The full variable domain, completed using reference TRBV2 and TRBJ2-7, is EPEVTQTPSHQVTQMGQEVILRCVPISNHLYFYWYRQILGQKVEFLVSFYNNEISEKSEIFDDQFSVERPDGSNFTLKIRSTKLEDSAMYFCASSTPGLAGVHEQYFGPGTRLTVT.

V and J are TRBV11-2 and TRBJ2-7; D might be TRBD2 (5 bases). CDR1 and CDR2 (germline): SGHAT, FQNNGV. V dropped 5 bases and J dropped 5 bases, with 19 bases sitting between them. CDR3 size: 15 residues. CDR3 sequence (DNA): TGTGCCAGCAGCCTTCGGGGAGCGAGTGGTCACGAGCAGTACTTC. Protein sequence: CASSLRGASGHEQYF.

The chain uses TRBV7-2 and TRBJ2-1; tentative D call: TRBD2 (6 bases). V was shortened by 1 base and J by 9 bases, with 13 bases between the two germline ends. Germline V gene lookup returns CDR1 SGHTA and CDR2 FQGNSA. This CDR3 contains 14 residues. CDR3 nucleotide sequence: TGTGCCAGCAGCTTAGGAGTTTGGGGGGTTGAGCAGTTCTTC. Translating gives CASSLGVWGVEQFF.

In its sample, this clone was seen a few times. J is TRBJ1-6 and V is TRBV9; D might be TRBD1 (5 bases). Germline assignment: CDR1 SGDLS and CDR2 YYNGEE. Trimming cost V 3 bases and J 2 bases, with 12 bases left between them. This CDR3 contains 16 residues. The CDR3, as DNA: TGTGCCAGCAGCGCGGGGGGGGTGGCCTATAATTCACCCCTCCACTTT. Residues: CASSAGGVAYNSPLHF.

J is TRBJ1-4 and V is TRBV28; perhaps TRBD1 as D (5 bases). The CDR3 runs 17 residues. Germline loops: CDR1 MDHEN, CDR2 SYDVKM. The V end lost 2 bases, the J end lost 4 bases, and 17 bases lay between the germline ends. The DNA for the CDR3 is TGTGCCAGCAGTTTAGGGGGGTCTAGAGGAGTTAATGAAAAACTGTTTTTT. This encodes CASSLGGSRGVNEKLFF. Full variable domain (rest looked up from reference TRBV28 and TRBJ1-4): DVKVTQSSRYLVKRTGEKVFLECVQDMDHENMFWYRQDPGLGLRLIYFSYDVKMKEKGDIPEGYSVSREKKERFSLILESASTNQTSMYLCASSLGGSRGVNEKLFFGSGTQLSVL.

This clone has a count of ten or more. The chain employs TRBV4-1 and TRBJ1-2; 12 nucleotides match TRBD1. The V and J ends lost 5 bases and 1 base, in that order; junction bases with no gene match: 11. Germline V CDR1 and CDR2: MGHRA, YSYEKL. The CDR3 runs 18 residues. The CDR3 bases are TGCGCCAGCAGCTCAGAGGGGGACAGGGGGCCTCTTAACTATGGCTACACCTTC. Encoded protein: CASSSEGDRGPLNYGYTF.

The V gene is TRBV6-6, the J gene TRBJ1-1; a weak D match, TRBD1 (6 bases). Trimming removed 4 bases at V and 4 bases at J, with 13 bases between. The CDR3 runs 14 residues. CDR1 is MNHNY, CDR2 SVGAGI, per germline (reference sequence). DNA for the CDR3: TGTGCCAGCAGTTTCGGGACAATGAGCACTGAAGCTTTCTTT. Translated: CASSFGTMSTEAFF.

The chain employs TRBV28 and TRBJ2-7; D may be TRBD2 (6 bases). This CDR3 has 14 residues. The germline CDR1 and CDR2 sequences are MDHEN and SYDVKM. V dropped 6 bases and J dropped 3 bases, with 15 bases sitting between them. CDR3 residues: CASRRPGLIYEQYF. The DNA for the CDR3 is TGTGCCAGCAGGCGCCCGGGACTTATCTACGAGCAGTACTTC.